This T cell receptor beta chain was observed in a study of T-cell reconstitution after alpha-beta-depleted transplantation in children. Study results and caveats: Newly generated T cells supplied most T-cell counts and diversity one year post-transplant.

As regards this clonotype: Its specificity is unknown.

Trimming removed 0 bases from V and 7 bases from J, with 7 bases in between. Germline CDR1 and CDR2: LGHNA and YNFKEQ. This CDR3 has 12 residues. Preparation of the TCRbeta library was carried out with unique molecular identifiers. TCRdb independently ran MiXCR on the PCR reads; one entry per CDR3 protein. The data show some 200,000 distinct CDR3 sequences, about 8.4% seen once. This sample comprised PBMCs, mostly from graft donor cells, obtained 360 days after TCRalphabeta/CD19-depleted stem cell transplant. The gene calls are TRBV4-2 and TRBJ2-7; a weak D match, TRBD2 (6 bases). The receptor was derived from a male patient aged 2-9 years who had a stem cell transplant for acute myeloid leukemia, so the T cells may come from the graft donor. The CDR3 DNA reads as TGTGCCAGCAGCCAAGATCGGGGGGAGCAGTACTTC. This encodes CASSQDRGEQYF.